This record concerns one T cell receptor (beta chain) sequence. The sample is drawn from a study of blood T cell repertoires in COVID-19. Method: immunoSEQ multiplex PCR; TCRdb's copy keeps in-frame clones and lacks some. The table records 150,000 to 180,000 clones, around three quarters of them present only once. Germline CDR1 MDHEN, CDR2 SYDVKM. The V gene end was trimmed by 8 bases and the J gene end by 8 bases; junction bases not matched to a gene: 11. The CDR3 is 14 residues long. The source of this sequence is a man aged 80 or over with acute or convalescent COVID-19. The sequenced material came from peripheral blood. The chain joins TRBV28 to TRBJ2-4; 8 bases fit TRBD1. DNA of the CDR3: TGTGCCAGCCTGTCGAGGACAGGGATGGACATTCAGTACTTC. This gives the protein CASLSRTGMDIQYF.